This record covers a single T cell receptor (beta chain). Its antigen remains unidentified. This sample stems from a study of T cell repertoires in cytomegalovirus infection. Study context: Based on public TCR beta signatures, there were indications of CMV infection and of a matching HLA type. Study-level findings and limits: CMV-specific HLA-C-restricted TCR beta clonotypes dominated the ex vivo response.

MiXCR, run by TCRdb on the reads, gives a single entry per CDR3 protein. Of some 590,000 distinct CDR3 sequences listed, around 40% were seen once; the top ten hold around 46%. The CDR3 is 16 residues long. J was trimmed by 1 base and V by 6 bases; bases with no gene match: 10. Per the germline V gene, CDR1 is MNHNS and CDR2 is SASEGT. Material: cultured PBMCs, obtained from culture after CMV antigen stimulation. This chain links TRBV6-1 with TRBJ2-3, with 7 nucleotides matching TRBD2. The origin of this receptor is a human donor in good health (CMV status not recorded). Some clones in this sample may be carry-over from other donors' samples. The CDR3 nucleotides read TGTGCCAGCAGCCCCCACGGGAGGCGAGGCACAGATACGCAGTATTTT. Protein: CASSPHGRRGTDTQYF.